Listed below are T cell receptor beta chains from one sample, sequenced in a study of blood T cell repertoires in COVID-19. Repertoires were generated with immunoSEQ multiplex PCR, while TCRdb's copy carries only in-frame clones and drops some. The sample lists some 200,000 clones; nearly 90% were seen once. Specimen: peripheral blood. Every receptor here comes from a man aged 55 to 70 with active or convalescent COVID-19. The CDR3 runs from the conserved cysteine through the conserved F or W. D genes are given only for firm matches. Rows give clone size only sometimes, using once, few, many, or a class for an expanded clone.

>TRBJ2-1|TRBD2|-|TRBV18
TGTGCCAGCTCACCCCCCCCGGGACTAGTTTATGAGCAGTTCTTC
CASSPPPGLVYEQFF
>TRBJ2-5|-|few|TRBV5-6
TGTGCCAGCAGCTTGGGGCAGGGGATAGGGGAGACCCAGTACTTC
CASSLGQGIGETQYF
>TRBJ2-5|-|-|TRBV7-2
TGTGCCAGCACCACTAGGACAGTCCAGTACTTC
CASTTRTVQYF
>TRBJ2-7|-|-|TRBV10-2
TGCGCCAGCAGTTTAGCGGGACAGTCCTACGAGCAGTACTTC
CASSLAGQSYEQYF
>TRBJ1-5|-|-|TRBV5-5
TGTGCCAGCAGCTTTTGGGCAGGGGATCAGCCCCAGCATTTT
CASSFWAGDQPQHF
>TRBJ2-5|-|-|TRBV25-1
TGTGCCAGCAGGCCTGGGGCTACCACCAGGCAAGAGACCCAGTACTTC
CASRPGATTRQETQYF
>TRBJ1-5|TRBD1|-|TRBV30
TGTGCCTGGAGTATACGGACAGGGAATCAGCCCCAGCATTTT
CAWSIRTGNQPQHF
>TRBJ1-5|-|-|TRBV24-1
TGTGCCACCAGTGGAGGGTTTCGACAGCCCCAGCATTTT
CATSGGFRQPQHF
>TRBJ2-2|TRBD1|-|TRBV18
TGTGCCAGCTCACCCCCAGGAGTGGGACAGTACACCGGGGAGCTGTTTTTT
CASSPPGVGQYTGELFF
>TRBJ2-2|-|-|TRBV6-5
TGTGCCAGCAGTAGACAAGCCCAATCCGGGGAGCTGTTTTTT
CASSRQAQSGELFF
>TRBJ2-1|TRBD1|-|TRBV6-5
TGTGCCAGCAGCCCGGGACAGTGGAGTTCCAATGAGCAGTTCTTC
CASSPGQWSSNEQFF
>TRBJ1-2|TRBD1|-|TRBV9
TGTGCCAGCAGCACAGGGGGTGGAAACTATGGCTACACCTTC
CASSTGGGNYGYTF
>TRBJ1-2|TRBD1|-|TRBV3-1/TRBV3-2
TGTGCCAGCGCTACAGGACAGGGATTTTTTGGCACCTATGGCTACACCTTC
CASATGQGFFGTYGYTF
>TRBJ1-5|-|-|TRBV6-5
TGTGCCAGCAGTTACTCGAGAGGGCAGCCCCAGCATTTT
CASSYSRGQPQHF
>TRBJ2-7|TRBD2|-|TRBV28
TGTGCCAGCAGTTTGGGGCTAGCGGGGGGGTCCTACGAGCAGTACTTC
CASSLGLAGGSYEQYF
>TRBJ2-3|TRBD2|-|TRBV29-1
TGCAGCTCTGGAGGTGGCGGGGGAGGCACAGATACGCAGTATTTT
CSSGGGGGGTDTQYF
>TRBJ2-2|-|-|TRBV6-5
TGTGCCAGCAGTTACTCGATCACCGGGGTAGAGGGGGAGCTGTTTTTT
CASSYSITGVEGELFF
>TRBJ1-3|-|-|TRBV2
TGTGCCAGCAGTGAATTGCAGGTGGTGCCAAACACCATATATTTT
CASSELQVVPNTIYF
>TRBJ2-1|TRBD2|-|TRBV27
TGTGCCAGCAGTGTGGGACTAGCGGTGTACAATGAGCAGTTCTTC
CASSVGLAVYNEQFF
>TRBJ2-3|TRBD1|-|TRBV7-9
TGTGCCAGCAGCGTAAGGACAGGGAGCACAGATACGCAGTATTTT
CASSVRTGSTDTQYF
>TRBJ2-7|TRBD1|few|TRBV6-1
TGTGCCAGCAGTGAAGATAGGACAGGGCAGTACTTC
CASSEDRTGQYF
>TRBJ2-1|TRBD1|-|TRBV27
TGTGCCAGCAGCGTAACAGGGGGCGCCTACAATGAGCAGTTCTTC
CASSVTGGAYNEQFF
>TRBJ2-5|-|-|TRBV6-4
TGTGCCAGCAGATCGACAGGCCAAGAGACCCAGTACTTC
CASRSTGQETQYF
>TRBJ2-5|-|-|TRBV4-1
TGCGCCAGCAGCCAACCTCGAGCGGCAAATCAAGAGACCCAGTACTTC
CASSQPRAANQETQYF
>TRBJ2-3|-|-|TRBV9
TGTGCCAGCAGCGCCTTATCCACAGATACGCAGTATTTT
CASSALSTDTQYF
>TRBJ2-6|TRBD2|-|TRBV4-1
TGCGCCAGCAGCCAGAGCGGGACTGGGGCCAACGTCCTGACTTTC
CASSQSGTGANVLTF
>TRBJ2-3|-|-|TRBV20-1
TGCAGTGCTAGTGACCCCGGGGATACGCAGTATTTT
CSASDPGDTQYF
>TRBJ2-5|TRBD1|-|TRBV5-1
TGCGCCAGCAGTCCACAGGGGGCTGGGGAGACCCAGTACTTC
CASSPQGAGETQYF
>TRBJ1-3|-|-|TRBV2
TGTGCCAGCAGAATAGTCACAGGGTTGGGAGGAAACACCATATATTTT
CASRIVTGLGGNTIYF
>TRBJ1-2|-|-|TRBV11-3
TGTGCCAGCAGCCCGTTCTATGGCTACACCTTC
CASSPFYGYTF
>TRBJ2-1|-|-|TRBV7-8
TGTGCCAGCAGCTTAAAATGGCAGACCTACAATGAGCAGTTCTTC
CASSLKWQTYNEQFF
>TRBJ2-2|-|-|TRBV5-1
TGCGCCAGCAGCTTGGTCCCGTTTGCCGGGGAGCTGTTTTTT
CASSLVPFAGELFF
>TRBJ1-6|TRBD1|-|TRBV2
TGTGCCAGCAACAGGGGACTCGGGTCCTATAATTCACCCCTCCACTTT
CASNRGLGSYNSPLHF
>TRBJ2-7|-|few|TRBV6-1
TGTGCCAGCAGTGAATGGGAGACCTACGAGCAGTACTTC
CASSEWETYEQYF
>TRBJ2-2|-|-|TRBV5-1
TGCGCCAGCAGCACGGGAGATCCTAACACCGGGGAGCTGTTTTTT
CASSTGDPNTGELFF
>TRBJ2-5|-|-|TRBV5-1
TGCGCCAGCAGCCCCCGGGGGGCGGAGACCCAGTACTTC
CASSPRGAETQYF
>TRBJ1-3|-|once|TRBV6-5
TGTGCCAGCAGTTACTCGGGGAGCTCTGGAAACACCATATATTTT
CASSYSGSSGNTIYF